The entry below gives a single T cell receptor beta chain sequence along with its context. Its matching antigen is unknown. Using a J-beta primer mix together with a sample-barcoded 5' primer, a second PCR was run for about 6 to 11 cycles. Each sample provided no less than 3 million CDR3-containing paired-end reads. MiXCR, run by TCRdb on the 5' RACE reads, gives a single entry per CDR3 protein. The sample holds about 640,000 distinct CDR3 sequences; 45% to 65% are singletons and the top ten take more than 35%. The CDR3 is 17 residues long. From germline, CDR1 is SGHAT and CDR2 FQDESV (reference sequence). Losses at the gene ends were 2 bases for V and 2 bases for J; bases not matched to a gene: 9. The data are from a study of blood T cells in healthy people across ages. Study results and limitations: Donors of long life had a larger count of naive CD4+ cells and greater diversity than aged donors.

V gene TRBV11-1 combines with J gene TRBJ2-5, with 9 bases matching TRBD2. The receptor comes from a man between 60 and 75 years old in good health. Sequenced input: blood. The CDR3 loop reads CASSLTAGGLRQETQYF. The CDR3 region has the DNA TGTGCCAGCAGCTTAACGGCGGGGGGGCTGCGACAAGAGACCCAGTACTTC.